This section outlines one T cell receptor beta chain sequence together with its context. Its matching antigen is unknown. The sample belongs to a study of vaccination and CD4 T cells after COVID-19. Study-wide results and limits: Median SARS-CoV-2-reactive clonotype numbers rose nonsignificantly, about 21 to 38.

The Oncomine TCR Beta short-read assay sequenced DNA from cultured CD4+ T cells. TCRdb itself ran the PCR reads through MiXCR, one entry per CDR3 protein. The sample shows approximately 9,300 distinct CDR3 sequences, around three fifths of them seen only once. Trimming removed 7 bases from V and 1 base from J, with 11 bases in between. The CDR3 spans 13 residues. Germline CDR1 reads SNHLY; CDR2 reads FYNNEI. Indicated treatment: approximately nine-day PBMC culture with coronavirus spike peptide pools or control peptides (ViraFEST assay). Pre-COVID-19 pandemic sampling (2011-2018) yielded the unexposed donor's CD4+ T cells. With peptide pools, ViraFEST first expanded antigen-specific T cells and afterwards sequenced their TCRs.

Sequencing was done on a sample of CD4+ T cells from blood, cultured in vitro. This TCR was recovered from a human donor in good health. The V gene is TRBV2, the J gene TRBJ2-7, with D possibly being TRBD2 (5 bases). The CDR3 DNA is TGTGCCAGCACCGGGGTGGGTTCCTACGAGCAGTACTTC. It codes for CASTGVGSYEQYF.